This record looks at one T cell receptor beta chain sequence and its context. This sample is drawn from a study of control samples from healthy donors and cancer patients. Here immunoSEQ multiplex PCR was the method, and the copy in TCRdb shows in-frame clones only, minus some. The data hold about 79,000 clones, with roughly 93% observed a single time. Germline assignment: CDR1 SEHNR and CDR2 FQNEAQ (reference sequence). The CDR3 runs 13 residues. V lost 1 base and J lost 1, with 4 bases in between. The chain links TRBV7-9 to TRBJ1-1; D not resolved. This clonotype originated in a woman aged 35 to 49 with lung cancer. The sequenced sample was PBMCs. This CDR3 reads CASSLGQNTEAFF. The CDR3 DNA is TGTGCCAGCAGCTTAGGCCAGAACACTGAAGCTTTCTTT.